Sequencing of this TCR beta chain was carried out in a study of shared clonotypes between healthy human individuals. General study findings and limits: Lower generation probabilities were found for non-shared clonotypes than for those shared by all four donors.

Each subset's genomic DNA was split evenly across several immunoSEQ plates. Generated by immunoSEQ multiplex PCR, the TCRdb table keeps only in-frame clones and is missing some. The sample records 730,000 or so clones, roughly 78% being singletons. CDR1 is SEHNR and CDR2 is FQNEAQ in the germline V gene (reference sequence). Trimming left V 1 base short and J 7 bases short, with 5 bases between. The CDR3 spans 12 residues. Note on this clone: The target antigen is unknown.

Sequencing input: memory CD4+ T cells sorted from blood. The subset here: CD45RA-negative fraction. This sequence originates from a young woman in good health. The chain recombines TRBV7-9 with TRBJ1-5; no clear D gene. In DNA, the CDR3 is TGTGCCAGCAGCTTAGAGAAACAGCCCCAGCATTTT. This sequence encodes CASSLEKQPQHF.